This TCR beta chain is drawn from a study of blood T cell repertoires in COVID-19. Study background: Acute and convalescent COVID-19 samples came from the United States, Italy and Spain.

In the original processing: Nucleated cell counts were estimated from reference gene primer amplification. The protocol was immunoSEQ multiplex PCR, while the TCRdb copy is restricted to in-frame clones and leaves out a portion. D and trimming come from the DNA, and the V and J calls and clone size come from that table. The data hold about 180,000 clones, with nearly 90% observed a single time. This clone was observed a single time. The age range of participants was about 18 to 100 years, with residence in about two dozen US areas. Researchers sorted participants into cohorts using their self-reported clinical history. The CDR3 loop spans 13 amino acids. Trimming removed 6 bases at V and 7 bases at J, with 13 bases between. Per the germline V gene, CDR1 is LNHDA and CDR2 is SQIVND (reference sequence).

The source material was PBMCs or T cells enriched from blood (not recorded which). This sequence joins TRBV19 and TRBJ1-5; tentative D call: TRBD1 (6 bases). The TCR was taken from a woman in her 40s with acute COVID-19. CDR3 DNA: TGTGCCAGTAGCCCTGGGGGGGCGCAGCCCCAGCATTTT. Its translation: CASSPGGAQPQHF.